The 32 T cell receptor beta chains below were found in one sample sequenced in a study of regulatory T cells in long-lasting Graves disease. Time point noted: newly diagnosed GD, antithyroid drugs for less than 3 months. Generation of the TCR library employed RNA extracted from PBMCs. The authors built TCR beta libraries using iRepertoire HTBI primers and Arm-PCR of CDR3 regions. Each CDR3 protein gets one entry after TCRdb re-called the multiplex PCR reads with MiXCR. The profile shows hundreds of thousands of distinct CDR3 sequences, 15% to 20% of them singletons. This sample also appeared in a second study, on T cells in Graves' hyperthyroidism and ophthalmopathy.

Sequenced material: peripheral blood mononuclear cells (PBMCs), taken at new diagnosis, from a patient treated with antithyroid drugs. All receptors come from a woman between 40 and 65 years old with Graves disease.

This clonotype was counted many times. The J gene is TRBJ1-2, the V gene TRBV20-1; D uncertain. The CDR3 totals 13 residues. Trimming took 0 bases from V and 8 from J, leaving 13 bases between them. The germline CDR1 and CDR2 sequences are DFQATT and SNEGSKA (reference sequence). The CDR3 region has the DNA TGCAGTGCTAGAGATCGATCCAACGGGGGCTACACCTTC. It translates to CSARDRSNGGYTF.

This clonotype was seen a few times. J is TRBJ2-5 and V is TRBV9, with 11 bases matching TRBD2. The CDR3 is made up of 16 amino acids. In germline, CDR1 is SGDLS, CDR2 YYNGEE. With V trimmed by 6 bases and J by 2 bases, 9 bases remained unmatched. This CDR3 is CASTLGLAGGQETQYF. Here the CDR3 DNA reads TGTGCCAGCACCCTGGGGCTAGCGGGGGGTCAAGAGACCCAGTACTTC.

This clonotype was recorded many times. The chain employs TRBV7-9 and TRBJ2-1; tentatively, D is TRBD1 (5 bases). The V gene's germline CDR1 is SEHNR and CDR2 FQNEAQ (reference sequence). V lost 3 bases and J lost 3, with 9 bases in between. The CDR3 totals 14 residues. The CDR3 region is CASSFATVYNEQFF. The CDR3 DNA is TGTGCCAGCAGCTTTGCGACAGTCTACAATGAGCAGTTCTTC.

This CDR3 reads CSAREGTTDTQYF. The CDR3 bases are TGCAGTGCTAGAGAGGGGACTACCGATACGCAGTATTTT. The rearrangement uses TRBV20-1 and TRBJ2-3; 7 nucleotides match TRBD2. Germline assignment: CDR1 DFQATT and CDR2 SNEGSKA (reference sequence). With V trimmed by 0 bases and J by 6 bases, 3 bases remained unmatched. The CDR3 length is 13 residues.

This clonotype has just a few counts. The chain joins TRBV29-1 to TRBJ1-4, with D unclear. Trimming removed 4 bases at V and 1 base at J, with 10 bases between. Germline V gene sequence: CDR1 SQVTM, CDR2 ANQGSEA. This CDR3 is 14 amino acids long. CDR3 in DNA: TGCAGCGTTGGGAGCTCAGAAACTAATGAAAAACTGTTTTTT. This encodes CSVGSSETNEKLFF.

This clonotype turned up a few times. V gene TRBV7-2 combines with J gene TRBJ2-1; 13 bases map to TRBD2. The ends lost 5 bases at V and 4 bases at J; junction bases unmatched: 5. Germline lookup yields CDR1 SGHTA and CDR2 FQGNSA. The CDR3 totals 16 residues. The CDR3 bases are TGTGCCAGCAGCGTGGGGACTAGCGGGACTTACAATGAGCAGTTCTTC. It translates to CASSVGTSGTYNEQFF.

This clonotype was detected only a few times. The CDR3 DNA reads as TGTGCTAGTGGTTTAAGGGACGGGTACACTGAAGCTTTCTTT. It is translated as CASGLRDGYTEAFF. The chain recombines TRBV12-5 with TRBJ1-1, with a tentative D call TRBD1 (5 bases). The CDR3 has 14 residues. Germline values: CDR1 LGHNT, CDR2 FRNRAP. Trimming removed 3 bases at V and 3 bases at J, with 11 bases between. Supplemented by reference TRBV12-5 and TRBJ1-1, the full variable domain reads DARVTQTPRHKVTEMGQEVTMRCQPILGHNTVFWYRQTMMQGLELLAYFRNRAPLDDSGMPKDRFSAEMPDATLATLKIQPSEPRDSAVYFCASGLRDGYTEAFFGQGTRLTVV.

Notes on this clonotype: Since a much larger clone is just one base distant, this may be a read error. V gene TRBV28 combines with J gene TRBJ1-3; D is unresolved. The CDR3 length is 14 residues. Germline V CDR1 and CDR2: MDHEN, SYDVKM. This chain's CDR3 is CASSRPNSGNTMYF. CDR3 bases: TGTGCCAGCAGTAGACCTAACTCTGGAAACACCATGTATTTT.

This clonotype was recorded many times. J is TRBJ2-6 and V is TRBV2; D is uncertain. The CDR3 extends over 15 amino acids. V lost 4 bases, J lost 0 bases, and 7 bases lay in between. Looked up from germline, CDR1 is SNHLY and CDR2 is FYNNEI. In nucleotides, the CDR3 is TGTGCCAGCAGTGGACATCCCTCTGGGGCCAACGTCCTGACTTTC. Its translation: CASSGHPSGANVLTF.

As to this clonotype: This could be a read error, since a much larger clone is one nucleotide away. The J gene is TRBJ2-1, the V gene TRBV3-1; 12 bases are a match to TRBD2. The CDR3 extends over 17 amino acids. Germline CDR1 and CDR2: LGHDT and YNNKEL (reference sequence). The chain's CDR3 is CASSQVLAGGDYNERFF. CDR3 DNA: TGTGCCAGCAGCCAAGTTCTAGCGGGGGGGGATTACAATGAGCGGTTCTTC.

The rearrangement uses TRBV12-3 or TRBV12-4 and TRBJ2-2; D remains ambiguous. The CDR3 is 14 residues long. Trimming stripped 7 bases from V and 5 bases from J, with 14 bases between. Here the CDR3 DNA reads TGTGCCAGCACCGCGCAAGGGTCTACCGGGGAGCTGTTTTTT. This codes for CASTAQGSTGELFF.

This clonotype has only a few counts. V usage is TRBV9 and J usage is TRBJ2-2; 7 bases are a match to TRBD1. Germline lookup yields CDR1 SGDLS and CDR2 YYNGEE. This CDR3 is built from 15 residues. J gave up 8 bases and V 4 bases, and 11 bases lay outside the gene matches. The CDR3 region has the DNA TGTGCCAGCAGCTCATTGGACAGGAGCGGAGGGGAGCTGTTTTTT. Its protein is CASSSLDRSGGELFF.

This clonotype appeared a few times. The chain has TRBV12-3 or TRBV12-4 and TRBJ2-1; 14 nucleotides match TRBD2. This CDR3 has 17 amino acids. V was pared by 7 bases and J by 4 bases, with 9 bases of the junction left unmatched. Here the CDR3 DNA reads TGTGCCAGCACCGAGACTAGCGGGGGGGACAGTTACAATGAGCAGTTCTTC. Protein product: CASTETSGGDSYNEQFF.

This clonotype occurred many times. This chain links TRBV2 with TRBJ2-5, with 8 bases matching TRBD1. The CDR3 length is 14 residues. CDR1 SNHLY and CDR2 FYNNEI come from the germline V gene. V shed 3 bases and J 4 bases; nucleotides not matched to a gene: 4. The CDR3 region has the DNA TGTGCCAGCAGTGACAGGGGGCCTGGAGAGACCCAGTACTTC. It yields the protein CASSDRGPGETQYF.

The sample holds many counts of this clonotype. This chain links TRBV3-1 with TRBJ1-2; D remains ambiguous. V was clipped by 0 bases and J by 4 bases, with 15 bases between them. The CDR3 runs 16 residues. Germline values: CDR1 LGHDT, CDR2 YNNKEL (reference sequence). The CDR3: CASSQDQPVLGYGYTF. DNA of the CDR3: TGTGCCAGCAGCCAAGATCAGCCGGTTCTGGGCTATGGCTACACCTTC.

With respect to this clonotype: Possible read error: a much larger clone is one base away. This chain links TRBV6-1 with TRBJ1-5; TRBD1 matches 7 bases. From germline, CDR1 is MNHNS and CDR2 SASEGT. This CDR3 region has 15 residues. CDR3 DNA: TGTGCCAGCGGCCAGGGGGAATATAGCAGTCAGCCCCAGCATTTT. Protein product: CASGQGEYSSQPQHF.

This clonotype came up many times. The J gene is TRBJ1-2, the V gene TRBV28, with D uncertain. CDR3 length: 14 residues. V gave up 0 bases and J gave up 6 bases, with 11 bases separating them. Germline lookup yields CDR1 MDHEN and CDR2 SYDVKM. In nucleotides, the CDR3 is TGTGCCAGCAGTTTATGGAGGGAGTCAAATGGCTACACCTTC. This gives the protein CASSLWRESNGYTF.

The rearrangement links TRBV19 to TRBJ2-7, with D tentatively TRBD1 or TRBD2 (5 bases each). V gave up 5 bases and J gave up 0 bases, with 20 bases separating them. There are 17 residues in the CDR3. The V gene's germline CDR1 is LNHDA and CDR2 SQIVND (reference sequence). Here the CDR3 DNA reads TGTGCCAGTAGTCCCCACCTGGGACGACAAAGCTCCTACGAGCAGTACTTC. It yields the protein CASSPHLGRQSSYEQYF. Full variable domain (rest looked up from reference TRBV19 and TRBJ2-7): DGGITQSPKYLFRKEGQNVTLSCEQNLNHDAMYWYRQDPGQGLRLIYYSQIVNDFQKGDIAEGYSVSREKKESFPLTVTSAQKNPTAFYLCASSPHLGRQSSYEQYFGPGTRLTVT.

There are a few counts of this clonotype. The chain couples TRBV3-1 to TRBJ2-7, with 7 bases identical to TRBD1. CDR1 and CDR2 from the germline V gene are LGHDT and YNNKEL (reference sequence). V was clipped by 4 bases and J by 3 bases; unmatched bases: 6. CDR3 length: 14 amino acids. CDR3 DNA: TGTGCCAGCAGCCCAACCTGGGACAGCTACGAGCAGTACTTC. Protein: CASSPTWDSYEQYF.

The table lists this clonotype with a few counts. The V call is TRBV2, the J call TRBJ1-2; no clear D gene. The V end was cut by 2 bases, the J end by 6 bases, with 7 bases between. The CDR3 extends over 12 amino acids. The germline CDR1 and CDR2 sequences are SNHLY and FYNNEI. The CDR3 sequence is CASSENPHGYTF. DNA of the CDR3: TGTGCCAGCAGTGAAAACCCCCATGGCTACACCTTC.

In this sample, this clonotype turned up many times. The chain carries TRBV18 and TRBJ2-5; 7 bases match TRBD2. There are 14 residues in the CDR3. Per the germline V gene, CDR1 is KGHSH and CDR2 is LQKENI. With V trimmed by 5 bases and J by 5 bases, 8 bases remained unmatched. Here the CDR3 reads CASSNRGGSETQYF. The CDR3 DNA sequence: TGTGCCAGCTCAAATCGCGGCGGGAGTGAGACCCAGTACTTC.

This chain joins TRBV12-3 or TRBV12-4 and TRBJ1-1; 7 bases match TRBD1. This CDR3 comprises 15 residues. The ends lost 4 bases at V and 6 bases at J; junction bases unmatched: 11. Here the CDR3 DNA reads TGTGCCAGCAGTTCGACCACGACAGGGACCGCTGAAGCTTTCTTT. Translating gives CASSSTTTGTAEAFF.

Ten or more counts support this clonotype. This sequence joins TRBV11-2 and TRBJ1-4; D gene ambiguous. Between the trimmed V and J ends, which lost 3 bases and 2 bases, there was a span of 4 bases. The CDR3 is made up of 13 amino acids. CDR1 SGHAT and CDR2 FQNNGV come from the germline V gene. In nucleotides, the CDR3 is TGTGCCAGCAGCTTTAGCACTAATGAAAAACTGTTTTTT. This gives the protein CASSFSTNEKLFF.

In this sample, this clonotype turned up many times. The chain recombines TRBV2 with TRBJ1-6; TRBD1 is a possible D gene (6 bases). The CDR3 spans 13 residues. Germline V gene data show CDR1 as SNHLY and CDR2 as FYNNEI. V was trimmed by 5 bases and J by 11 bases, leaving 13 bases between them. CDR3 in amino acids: CASSFDRNPPLHF. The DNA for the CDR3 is TGTGCCAGCAGTTTCGACAGGAATCCACCCCTCCACTTT.

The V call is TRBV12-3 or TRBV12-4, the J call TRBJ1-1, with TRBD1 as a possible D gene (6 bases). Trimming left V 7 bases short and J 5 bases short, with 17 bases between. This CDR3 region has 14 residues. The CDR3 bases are TGTGCCAGCACCCGAGGGGGTTCGAGTACTGAAGCTTTCTTT. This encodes CASTRGGSSTEAFF.

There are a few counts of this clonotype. The CDR3 DNA reads as TGTGCCACACACAGGGATTTATACTCTGGGGCCAACGTCCTGACTTTC. This codes for CATHRDLYSGANVLTF. This rearrangement joins TRBV2 to TRBJ2-6; weak D call: TRBD1 (6 bases). This CDR3 has 16 residues. Germline V CDR1 and CDR2: SNHLY, FYNNEI. V gave up 10 bases and J gave up 0 bases, with 16 bases separating them.

In DNA, the CDR3 is TGCAGCGCAAAAACAGGGGGGCTAGGAAATGAGCAGTTCTTC. Protein product: CSAKTGGLGNEQFF. V and J are TRBV29-1 and TRBJ2-1; 8 bases match TRBD1. Germline lookup yields CDR1 SQVTM and CDR2 ANQGSEA. CDR3 size: 14 residues. V trimming: 7 bases; J trimming: 7 bases; junction bases outside the gene matches: 12.

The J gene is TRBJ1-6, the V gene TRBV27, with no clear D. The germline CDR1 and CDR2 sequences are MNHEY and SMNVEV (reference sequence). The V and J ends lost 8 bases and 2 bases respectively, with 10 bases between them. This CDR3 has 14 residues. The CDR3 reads CASRDETYNSPLHF. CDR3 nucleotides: TGTGCCAGCCGGGATGAAACCTATAATTCACCCCTCCACTTT.

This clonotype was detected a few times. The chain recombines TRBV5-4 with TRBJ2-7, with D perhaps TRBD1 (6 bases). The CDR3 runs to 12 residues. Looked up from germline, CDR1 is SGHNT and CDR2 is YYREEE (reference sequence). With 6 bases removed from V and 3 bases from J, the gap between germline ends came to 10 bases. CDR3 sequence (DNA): TGTGCCAGCAACCAGGACAGCTACGAGCAGTACTTC. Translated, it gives CASNQDSYEQYF.

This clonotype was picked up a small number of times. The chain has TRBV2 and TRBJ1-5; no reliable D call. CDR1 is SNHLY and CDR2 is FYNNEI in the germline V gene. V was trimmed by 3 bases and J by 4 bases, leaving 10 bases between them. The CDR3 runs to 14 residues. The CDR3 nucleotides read TGTGCCAGCAGTGATGACACACCTAATCAGCCCCAGCATTTT. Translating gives CASSDDTPNQPQHF. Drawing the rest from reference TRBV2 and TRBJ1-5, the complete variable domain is EPEVTQTPSHQVTQMGQEVILRCVPISNHLYFYWYRQILGQKVEFLVSFYNNEISEKSEIFDDQFSVERPDGSNFTLKIRSTKLEDSAMYFCASSDDTPNQPQHFGDGTRLSIL.

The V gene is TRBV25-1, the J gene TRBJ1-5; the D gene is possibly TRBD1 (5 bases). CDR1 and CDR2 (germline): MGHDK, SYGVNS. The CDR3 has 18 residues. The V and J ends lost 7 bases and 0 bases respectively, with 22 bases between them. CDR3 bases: TGTGCCAGCATGGGGATCCCAGGGCGATTTTATAGCAATCAGCCCCAGCATTTT. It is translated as CASMGIPGRFYSNQPQHF.

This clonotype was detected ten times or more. The CDR3 nucleotides are TGTGCCAGCAGGCGCGGGGGGGATTATGGCTACACCTTC. Its translation: CASRRGGDYGYTF. This rearrangement joins TRBV3-1 to TRBJ1-2, with D maybe TRBD1 (5 bases). This CDR3 has 13 amino acids. Looked up from germline, CDR1 is LGHDT and CDR2 is YNNKEL (reference sequence). The V end lost 6 bases, the J end lost 5 bases, and 13 bases lay between the germline ends.